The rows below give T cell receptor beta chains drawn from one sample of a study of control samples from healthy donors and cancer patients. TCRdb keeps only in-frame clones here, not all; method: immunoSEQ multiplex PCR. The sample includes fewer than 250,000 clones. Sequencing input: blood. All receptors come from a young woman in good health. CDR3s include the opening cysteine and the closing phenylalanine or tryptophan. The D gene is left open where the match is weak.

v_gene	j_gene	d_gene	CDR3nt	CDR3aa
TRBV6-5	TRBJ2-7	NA	TGTGCCAGCAGTTACGTAGGATTCTACGAGCAGTACTTC	CASSYVGFYEQYF
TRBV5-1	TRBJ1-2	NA	TGCGCCAGCAGCTTGCAGAAAGCGGGGGAAGATGGCTACACCTTC	CASSLQKAGEDGYTF
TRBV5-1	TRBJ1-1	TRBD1	TGCGCCAGCACCCAATCAGGGGGCAGCGTCACTGAAGCTTTCTTT	CASTQSGGSVTEAFF
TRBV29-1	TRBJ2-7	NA	TGCAGCGTTGTTTGGGCGGCCGAGCAGTACTTC	CSVVWAAEQYF
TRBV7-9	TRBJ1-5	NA	TGTGCCAGCAGCTTAGCTCCAGGGCCCCAGCATTTT	CASSLAPGPQHF
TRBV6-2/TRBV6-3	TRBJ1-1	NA	TGTGCCAGCAGTTACAGGGGTGAAGCTTTCTTT	CASSYRGEAFF
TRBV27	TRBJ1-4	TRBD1	TGTGCCAGCAGGTCGACAGGGAGTAAGTCAACTAATGAAAAACTGTTTTTT	CASRSTGSKSTNEKLFF
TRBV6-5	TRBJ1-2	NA	TGTGCCAGCAGTTACTCGAGTAGGGGACGGGGAAATGGCTACACCTTC	CASSYSSRGRGNGYTF
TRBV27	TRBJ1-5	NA	TGTGCCAGCAGTTTCTTCGGGGGCAGTCAGCCCCAGCATTTT	CASSFFGGSQPQHF
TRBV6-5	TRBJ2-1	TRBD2	TGTGCCAGCAGCGCCCTAGCGGGGGAACAGTTCTTC	CASSALAGEQFF
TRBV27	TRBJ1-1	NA	TGTGCCAGCAGTACCCGCGGGAGTACTGAAGCTTTCTTT	CASSTRGSTEAFF
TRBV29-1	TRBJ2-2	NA	TGCAGCGTTGTTGCGTCGAACACCGGGGAGCTGTTTTTT	CSVVASNTGELFF
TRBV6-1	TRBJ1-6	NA	TGTGCCAGCAGTGAAAGGGGGGCCGGCTCCTATAATTCACCCCTCCACTTT	CASSERGAGSYNSPLHF
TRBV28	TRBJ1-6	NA	TGTGCCAGCAGTCCTCAGGGAAAAGCTGATAATTCACCCCTCCACTTT	CASSPQGKADNSPLHF
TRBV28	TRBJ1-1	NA	TGTGCCAGCGGGTTGGGGACCCCCTTTGAAGCTTTCTTT	CASGLGTPFEAFF
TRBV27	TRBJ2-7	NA	TGTGCCAGCGGGATCTACGAGCAGTACTTC	CASGIYEQYF
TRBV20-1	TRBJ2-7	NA	TGCAGTGCTAGTGGGGGTCTAGGAACAGGGCCGGTCGTTTCGGTCTACGAGCAGTACTTC	CSASGGLGTGPVVSVYEQYF
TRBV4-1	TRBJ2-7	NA	TGCGCCAGCAGCGTCGGGACAACGGTTTCCTACGAGCAGTACTTC	CASSVGTTVSYEQYF
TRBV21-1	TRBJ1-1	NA	TGTGCCAGCAGCAAAGGGTGGGACAGGGGGCTTTGTTTCGTTCGCCCGCCCACTGAAGCTTTCTTT	CASSKGWDRGLCFVRPPTEAFF
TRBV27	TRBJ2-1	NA	TGTGCCAGCAGTCCTTGGGCAGGGGAGGATGAGCAGTTCTTC	CASSPWAGEDEQFF
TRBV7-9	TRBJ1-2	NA	TGTGCCAGCAACCCACAGGGAATCTATGGCTACACCTTC	CASNPQGIYGYTF
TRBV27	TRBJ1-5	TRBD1	TGTGCCAGCAAACCCGGGACAGGTCCATACCAGCCCCAGCATTTT	CASKPGTGPYQPQHF
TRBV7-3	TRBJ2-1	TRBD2	TGTGCCAGCAGCTTAACAGCGGGGGGATACAATGAGCAGTTCTTC	CASSLTAGGYNEQFF
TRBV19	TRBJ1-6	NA	TGTGCCAGTAGAACCGGGACATCCTATAATTCACCCCTCCACTTT	CASRTGTSYNSPLHF
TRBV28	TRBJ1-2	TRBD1	TGTGCCAGCAGTCGGACAGGTTTTCGCGGCTACACCTTC	CASSRTGFRGYTF
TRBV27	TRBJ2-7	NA	TGTGCCAGCAGCGGGACAAATTCAGACTACGAGCAGTACTTC	CASSGTNSDYEQYF
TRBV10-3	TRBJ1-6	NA	TGTGCCATCAGTGAGTCTCAACCGTGGTCACCCCTCCACTTT	CAISESQPWSPLHF
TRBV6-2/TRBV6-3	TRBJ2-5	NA	TGTGCCAGCAGTTACACCGAGACCCAGTACTTC	CASSYTETQYF
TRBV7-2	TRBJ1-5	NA	TGTGCCAGCAGCTCCGGGACAATTAGCAATCAGCCCCAGCATTTT	CASSSGTISNQPQHF
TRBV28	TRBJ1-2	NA	TGTGCCAGCCGTTGGGACGGACACTATGGCTACACCTTC	CASRWDGHYGYTF
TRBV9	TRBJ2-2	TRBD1	TGTGCCAGCAGCGTAGTAGCGACAGGGAAGTTAGCCGGGGAGCTGTTTTTT	CASSVVATGKLAGELFF
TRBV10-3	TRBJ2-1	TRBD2	TGTGCCGCGTCTAGCGGAGTATACAATGAGCAGTTCTTC	CAASSGVYNEQFF
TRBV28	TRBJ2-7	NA	TGTGCCAGCAGTTTTTTGGACCCCCCCTACGAGCAGTACTTC	CASSFLDPPYEQYF
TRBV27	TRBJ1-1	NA	TGTGCGACGCGGAGGGGCACTGAAGCTTTCTTT	CATRRGTEAFF
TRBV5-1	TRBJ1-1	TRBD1	TGCGCCAGCAGCCCCTCGGACAGGGAAGAAGCTTTCTTT	CASSPSDREEAFF
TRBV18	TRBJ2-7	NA	TGTGCCAGCTCACCGCAACGTCTAAATAAGCGCTACGAGCAGTACTTC	CASSPQRLNKRYEQYF
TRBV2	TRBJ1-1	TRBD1	TGTGCCAGCAGCGACAGGGCCAACACTGAAGCTTTCTTT	CASSDRANTEAFF
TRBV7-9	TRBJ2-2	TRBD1	TGTGCCAGCAGCGCAAAGCCGGGACAGGAAAGCGGGGAGCTGTTTTTT	CASSAKPGQESGELFF
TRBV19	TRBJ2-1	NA	TGTGCCAGTAGTATAGACACCACAAGTTCCTACAATGAGCAGTTCTTC	CASSIDTTSSYNEQFF
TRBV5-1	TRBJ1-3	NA	TGCGCCAGCAAGGATCCCTTCGGAAACACCATATATTTT	CASKDPFGNTIYF
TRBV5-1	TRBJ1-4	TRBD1	TGCGCCAGCAGCTTACCCGGGACAGGTGATGAAAAACTGTTTTTT	CASSLPGTGDEKLFF
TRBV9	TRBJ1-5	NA	TGTGCCAGCAGCGTAGGCTCCAATCAGCCCCAGCATTTT	CASSVGSNQPQHF
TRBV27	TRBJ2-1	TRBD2	TGTGCCAGCAGTTTATCAAAGCGGGGGGGCTTCAATGAGCAGTTCTTC	CASSLSKRGGFNEQFF
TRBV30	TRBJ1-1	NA	TGTGCCTGGAAAATTGAGGGACACCCCAAGTATATGACTGAAGCTTTCTTT	CAWKIEGHPKYMTEAFF
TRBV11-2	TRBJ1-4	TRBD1	TGTGCCAGCAGCCCCGGGGGACAGGGGAGATTGGCTAATGAAAAACTGTTTTTT	CASSPGGQGRLANEKLFF